The 10 T cell receptor beta chains given below trace back to one sample, sequenced in a study of identical twins. TCRdb passed the 5' RACE reads through MiXCR, listing each CDR3 protein once. The table has hundreds of thousands of distinct CDR3 sequences, roughly 8% seen once. These data were also filed under a second study, of yellow fever vaccine responses in identical twins.

Material: PBMCs. All receptors come from a young woman in good health.

In this sample, this clonotype turned up a few times. This sequence joins TRBV3-1 and TRBJ1-5, with a tentative D call TRBD1 (5 bases). CDR1 LGHDT and CDR2 YNNKEL come from the germline V gene (reference sequence). CDR3 length: 14 amino acids. Trimming removed 4 bases from V and 7 bases from J, with 14 bases in between. CDR3 coding DNA: TGTGCCAGCAGCCGAACTCAGGGCTACCAGCCCCAGCATTTT. This sequence encodes CASSRTQGYQPQHF.

This clonotype was counted a few times. The J gene is TRBJ2-1, the V gene TRBV10-3, with 9 nucleotides matching TRBD2. The germline V gene has CDR1 ENHRY and CDR2 SYGVKD. The V gene end was trimmed by 6 bases and the J gene end by 0 bases; junction bases not matched to a gene: 9. The CDR3 is 17 amino acids. As DNA, the CDR3 is TGTGCCATCAGAGGTCTAGCGGGGACGAGCTCCTACAATGAGCAGTTCTTC. It encodes CAIRGLAGTSSYNEQFF.

The rearrangement joins TRBV7-9 to TRBJ2-5; D is possibly TRBD1 or TRBD2 (5 bases each). Trimming cost V 0 bases and J 4 bases, with 12 bases left between them. Germline assignment: CDR1 SEHNR and CDR2 FQNEAQ (reference sequence). The CDR3 has 15 amino acids. The CDR3 bases are TGTGCCAGCAGCTTAGCCTGGGACCTAGGAGAGACCCAGTACTTC. Translating it yields CASSLAWDLGETQYF.

DNA for the CDR3: TGCGCCAGCAGCCAAGAAGTCTCAGGGAAAGGGGCCAACGTCCTGACTTTC. This translates into CASSQEVSGKGANVLTF. This chain links TRBV4-3 with TRBJ2-6, with a possible D match to TRBD1 (5 bases). This CDR3 spans 17 amino acids. The V and J ends lost 0 bases and 4 bases respectively, with 13 bases between them. Germline loops: CDR1 LGHNA, CDR2 YSLEER.

The genes are TRBV7-9 and TRBJ2-7; the D is unclear. Germline assignment: CDR1 SEHNR and CDR2 FQNEAQ (reference sequence). The CDR3 runs to 17 residues. V was shortened by 0 bases and J by 0 bases, with 15 bases between the two germline ends. In DNA form, the CDR3 reads TGTGCCAGCAGCTTAGCTCTACAGACTCTGGGCTCCTACGAGCAGTACTTC. As protein: CASSLALQTLGSYEQYF.

This clonotype came up many times. CDR3 in amino acids: CASRLSGGYNEQFF. CDR3 nucleotide sequence: TGTGCCAGCAGACTTTCCGGGGGATACAATGAGCAGTTCTTC. This chain uses TRBV12-3 or TRBV12-4 with TRBJ2-1; maybe TRBD2 (6 bases). This CDR3 comprises 14 residues. V dropped 6 bases and J dropped 4 bases, with 13 bases sitting between them.

Only a few counts were recorded for this clonotype. The chain links TRBV6-5 to TRBJ2-5; D possibly matches TRBD1 or TRBD2 (5 bases each). The V gene's germline CDR1 is MNHEY and CDR2 SVGAGI. V lost 2 bases, J lost 5 bases, and 12 bases lay in between. This CDR3 has 14 residues. For the CDR3, the DNA is TGTGCCAGCAGTTACGGGGGAGTCCGGGAGACCCAGTACTTC. Its translation is CASSYGGVRETQYF.

This clonotype was seen a handful of times. The rearrangement joins TRBV24-1 to TRBJ2-1; tentatively, D is TRBD2 (5 bases). Germline CDR1 reads KGHDR; CDR2 reads SFDVKD. CDR3 length equals 15 residues. Trimming took 3 bases from V and 3 from J, leaving 11 bases between them. For the CDR3, the DNA is TGTGCCACCAGTGATCAGCGGTCGGGCTACAATGAGCAGTTCTTC. Protein: CATSDQRSGYNEQFF.

This rearrangement joins TRBV20-1 to TRBJ1-5; D remains ambiguous. Germline CDR1 and CDR2: DFQATT and SNEGSKA (reference sequence). The CDR3 is 13 amino acids. V was clipped by 1 base and J by 7 bases, with 11 bases between them. The CDR3 bases are TGCAGTGCTAGAGTTGGGAGAGAACAGCCCCAGCATTTT. Its translation: CSARVGREQPQHF.

The J gene is TRBJ2-2, the V gene TRBV4-2, with 8 bases aligning to TRBD2. Germline values: CDR1 LGHNA, CDR2 YNFKEQ. J lost 7 bases, V lost 4 bases, and 8 bases had no gene match. CDR3 length: 15 amino acids. The DNA for the CDR3 is TGTGCCAGCAGCCTACGCGGGGGGTCAAACGGGGAGCTGTTTTTT. This translates into CASSLRGGSNGELFF.